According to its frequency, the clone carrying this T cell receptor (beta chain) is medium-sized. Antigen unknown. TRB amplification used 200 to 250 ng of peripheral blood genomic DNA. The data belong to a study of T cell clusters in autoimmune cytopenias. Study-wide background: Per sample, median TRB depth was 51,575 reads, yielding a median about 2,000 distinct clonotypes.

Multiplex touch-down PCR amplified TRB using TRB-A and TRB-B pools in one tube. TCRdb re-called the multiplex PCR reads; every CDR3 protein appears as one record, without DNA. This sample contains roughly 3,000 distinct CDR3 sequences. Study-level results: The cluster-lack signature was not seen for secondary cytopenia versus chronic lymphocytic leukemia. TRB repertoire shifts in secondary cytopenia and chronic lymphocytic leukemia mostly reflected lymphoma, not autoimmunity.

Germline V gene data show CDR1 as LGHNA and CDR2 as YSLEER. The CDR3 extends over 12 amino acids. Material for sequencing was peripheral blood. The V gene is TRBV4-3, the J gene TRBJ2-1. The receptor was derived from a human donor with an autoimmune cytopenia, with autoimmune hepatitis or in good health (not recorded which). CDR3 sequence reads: CASSQDWNEQFF.